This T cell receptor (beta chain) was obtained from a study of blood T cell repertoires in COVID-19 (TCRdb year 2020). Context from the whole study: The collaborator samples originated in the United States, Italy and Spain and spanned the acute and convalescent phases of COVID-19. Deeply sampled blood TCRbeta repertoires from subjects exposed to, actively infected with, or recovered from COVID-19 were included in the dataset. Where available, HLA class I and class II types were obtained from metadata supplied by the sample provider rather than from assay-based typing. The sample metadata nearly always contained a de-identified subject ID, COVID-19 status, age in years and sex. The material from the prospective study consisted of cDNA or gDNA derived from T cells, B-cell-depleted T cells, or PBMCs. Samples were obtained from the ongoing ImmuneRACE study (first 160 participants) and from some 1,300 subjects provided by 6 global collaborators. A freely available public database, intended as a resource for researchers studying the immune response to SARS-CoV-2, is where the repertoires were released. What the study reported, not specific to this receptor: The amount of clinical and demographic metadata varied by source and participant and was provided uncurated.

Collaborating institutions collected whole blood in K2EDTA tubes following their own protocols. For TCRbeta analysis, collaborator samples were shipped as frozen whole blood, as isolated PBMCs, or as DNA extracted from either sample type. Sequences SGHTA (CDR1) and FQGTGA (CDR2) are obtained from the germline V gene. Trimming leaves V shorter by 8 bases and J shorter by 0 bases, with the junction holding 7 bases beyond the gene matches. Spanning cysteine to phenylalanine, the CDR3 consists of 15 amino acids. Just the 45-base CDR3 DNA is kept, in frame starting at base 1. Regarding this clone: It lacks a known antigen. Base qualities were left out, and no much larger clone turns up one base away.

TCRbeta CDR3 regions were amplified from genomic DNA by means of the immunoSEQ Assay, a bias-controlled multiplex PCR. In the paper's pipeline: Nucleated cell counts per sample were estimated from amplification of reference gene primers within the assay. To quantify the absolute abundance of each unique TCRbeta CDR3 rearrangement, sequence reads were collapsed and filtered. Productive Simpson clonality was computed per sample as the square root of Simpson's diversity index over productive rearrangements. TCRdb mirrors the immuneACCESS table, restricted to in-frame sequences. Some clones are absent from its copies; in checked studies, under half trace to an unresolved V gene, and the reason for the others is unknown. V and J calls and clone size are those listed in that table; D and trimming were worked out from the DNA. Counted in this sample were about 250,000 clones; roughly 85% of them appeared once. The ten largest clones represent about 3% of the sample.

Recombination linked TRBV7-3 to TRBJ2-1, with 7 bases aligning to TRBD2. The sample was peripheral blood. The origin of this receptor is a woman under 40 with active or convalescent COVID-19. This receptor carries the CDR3 CASGRGGSSYNEQFF. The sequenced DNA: TGTGCCAGCGGGCGCGGGGGAAGCTCCTACAATGAGCAGTTCTTC.